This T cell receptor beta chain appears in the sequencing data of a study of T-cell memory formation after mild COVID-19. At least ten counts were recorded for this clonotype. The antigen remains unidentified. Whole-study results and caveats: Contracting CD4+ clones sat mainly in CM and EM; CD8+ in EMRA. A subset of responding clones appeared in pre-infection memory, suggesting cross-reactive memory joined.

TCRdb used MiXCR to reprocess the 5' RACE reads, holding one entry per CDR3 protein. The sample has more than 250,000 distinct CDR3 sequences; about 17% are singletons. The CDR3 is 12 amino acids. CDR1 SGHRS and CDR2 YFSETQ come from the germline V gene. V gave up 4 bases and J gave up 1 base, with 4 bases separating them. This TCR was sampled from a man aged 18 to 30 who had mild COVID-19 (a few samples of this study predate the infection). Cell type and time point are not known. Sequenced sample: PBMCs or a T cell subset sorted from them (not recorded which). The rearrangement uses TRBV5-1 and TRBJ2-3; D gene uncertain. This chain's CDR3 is CASSRGTDTQYF. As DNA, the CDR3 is TGCGCCAGCAGCCGGGGCACAGATACGCAGTATTTT.